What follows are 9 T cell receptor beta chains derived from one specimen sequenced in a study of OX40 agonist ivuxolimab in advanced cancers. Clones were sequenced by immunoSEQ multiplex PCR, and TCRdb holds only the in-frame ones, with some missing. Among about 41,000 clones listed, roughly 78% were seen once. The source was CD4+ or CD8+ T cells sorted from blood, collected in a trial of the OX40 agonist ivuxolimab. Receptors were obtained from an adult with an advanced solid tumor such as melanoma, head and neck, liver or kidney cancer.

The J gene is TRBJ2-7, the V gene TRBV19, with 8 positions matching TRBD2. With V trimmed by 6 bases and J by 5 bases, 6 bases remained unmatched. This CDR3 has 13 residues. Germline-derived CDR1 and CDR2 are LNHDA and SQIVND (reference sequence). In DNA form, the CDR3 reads TGTGCCAGTAGAGGGACTAGGGCCGACGAGCAGTACTTC. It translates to CASRGTRADEQYF.

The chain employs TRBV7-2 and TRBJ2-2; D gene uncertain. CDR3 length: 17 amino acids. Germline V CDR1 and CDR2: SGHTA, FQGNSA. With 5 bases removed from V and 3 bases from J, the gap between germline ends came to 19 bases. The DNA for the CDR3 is TGTGCCAGCAGCCCGGTGATTCTTATGATACACACCGGGGAGCTGTTTTTT. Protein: CASSPVILMIHTGELFF.

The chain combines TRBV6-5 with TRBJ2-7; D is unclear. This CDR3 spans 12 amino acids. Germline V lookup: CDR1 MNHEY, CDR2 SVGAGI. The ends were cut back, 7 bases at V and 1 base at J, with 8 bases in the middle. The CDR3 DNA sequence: TGTGCCAGCAAACTCCTGTCCTACGAGCAGTACTTC. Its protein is CASKLLSYEQYF.

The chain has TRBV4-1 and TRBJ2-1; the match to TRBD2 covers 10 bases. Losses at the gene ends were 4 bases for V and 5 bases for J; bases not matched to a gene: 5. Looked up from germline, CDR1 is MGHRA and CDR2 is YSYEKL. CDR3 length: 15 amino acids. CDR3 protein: CASSPGLADNNEQFF. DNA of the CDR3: TGCGCCAGCAGCCCTGGACTAGCGGATAACAATGAGCAGTTCTTC.

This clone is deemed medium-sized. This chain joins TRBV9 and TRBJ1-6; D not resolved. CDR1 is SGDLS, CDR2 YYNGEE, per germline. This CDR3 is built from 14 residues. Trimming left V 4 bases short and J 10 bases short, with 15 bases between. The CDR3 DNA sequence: TGTGCCAGCAGCCGTGACATATATGGATCACCCCTCCACTTT. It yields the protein CASSRDIYGSPLHF. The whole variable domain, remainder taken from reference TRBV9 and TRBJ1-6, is DSGVTQTPKHLITATGQRVTLRCSPRSGDLSVYWYQQSLDQGLQFLIQYYNGEERAKGNILERFSAQQFPDLHSELNLSSLELGDSALYFCASSRDIYGSPLHFGNGTRLTVT.

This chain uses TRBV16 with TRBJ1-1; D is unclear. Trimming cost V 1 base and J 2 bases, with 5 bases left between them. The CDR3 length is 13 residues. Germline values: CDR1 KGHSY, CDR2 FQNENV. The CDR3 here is CASSQLGNTEAFF. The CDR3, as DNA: TGTGCCAGCAGCCAATTGGGAAACACTGAAGCTTTCTTT.

CDR3 amino acids: CASSEASVQFF. The CDR3 nucleotides are TGTGCCAGCAGTGAAGCGTCTGTACAGTTCTTC. This chain connects TRBV2 to TRBJ2-1; no definite D call. Germline loops: CDR1 SNHLY, CDR2 FYNNEI. The length of the CDR3 is 11 residues. V shed 0 bases and J shed 13 bases, with 7 bases lying between them. Supplemented by reference TRBV2 and TRBJ2-1, the full variable domain reads EPEVTQTPSHQVTQMGQEVILRCVPISNHLYFYWYRQILGQKVEFLVSFYNNEISEKSEIFDDQFSVERPDGSNFTLKIRSTKLEDSAMYFCASSEASVQFFGPGTRLTVL.

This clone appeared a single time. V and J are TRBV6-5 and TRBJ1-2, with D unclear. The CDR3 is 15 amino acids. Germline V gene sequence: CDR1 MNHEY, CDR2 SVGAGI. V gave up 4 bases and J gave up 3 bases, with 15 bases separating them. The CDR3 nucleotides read TGTGCCAGCAGTTTGGAGAGGCGGCCCTACTATGGCTACACCTTC. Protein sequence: CASSLERRPYYGYTF.

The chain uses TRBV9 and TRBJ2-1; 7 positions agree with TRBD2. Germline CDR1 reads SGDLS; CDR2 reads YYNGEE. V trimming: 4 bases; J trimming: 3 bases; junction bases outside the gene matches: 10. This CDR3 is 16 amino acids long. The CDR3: CASSYQPGGVYNEQFF. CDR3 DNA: TGTGCCAGCAGCTACCAGCCGGGGGGAGTCTACAATGAGCAGTTCTTC. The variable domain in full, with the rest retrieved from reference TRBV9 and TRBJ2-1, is DSGVTQTPKHLITATGQRVTLRCSPRSGDLSVYWYQQSLDQGLQFLIQYYNGEERAKGNILERFSAQQFPDLHSELNLSSLELGDSALYFCASSYQPGGVYNEQFFGPGTRLTVL.